Described below is a single T cell receptor beta chain sequence and its context. The antigen is undetermined. The source of the sample is a study of identical twins. Study conclusions and caveats: Conclusions were based on cross-sectional statistical analysis, without following the same donors. Excess twin sharing in beta out-of-frame sequences was weaker. Twin-shared out-of-frame alpha sequences showed excess low generation probability.

TCRdb analysed the 5' RACE reads with MiXCR anew, one entry per CDR3 protein. This table holds under 350,000 distinct CDR3 sequences, just under 9.5% found once. Healthy Caucasians alone served as donors. Germline V CDR1 and CDR2: LGHDT, YNNKEL (reference sequence). V trimming: 6 bases; J trimming: 1 base; junction bases outside the gene matches: 12. The CDR3 covers 17 residues. This sample was also put to use in a study of yellow fever vaccine responses in identical twins.

Sequencing was done on a sample of CD8+ T cells sorted from blood. The sequence derives from a woman aged 18 to 35 in good health. The chain links TRBV3-1 to TRBJ2-3, with 8 positions matching TRBD2. The CDR3 region has the DNA TGTGCCAGCAGTCCCTTTACTAGCGGCGACGGCACAGATACGCAGTATTTT. Encoded protein: CASSPFTSGDGTDTQYF.